The present T cell receptor (beta chain) was sequenced within a study of blood T cell repertoires in COVID-19. Profiled with immunoSEQ multiplex PCR; TCRdb holds only in-frame clones, not every one. The repertoire holds 150,000 to 200,000 clones, with over 75% as singletons. The CDR3 has 16 amino acids. Germline-derived CDR1 and CDR2 are MNHNS and SASEGT. V was pared by 3 bases and J by 5 bases, with 20 bases between. V is TRBV6-1 and J is TRBJ2-7; possible D gene TRBD1, 7 bases. The sample consisted of PBMCs or T cells enriched from blood (not recorded which). The clonotype originates from a woman between 50 and 59 years old who had recovered from COVID-19. The CDR3 spells CASSDQGGPQDHEQYF. The CDR3 DNA sequence: TGTGCCAGCAGTGACCAGGGGGGACCCCAGGACCACGAGCAGTACTTC.